Listed here are 30 T cell receptor beta chains from one sample, sequenced in a study of blood T cell repertoires in COVID-19 (dated by TCRdb to 2020 to 2022). Library generation was performed with the immunoSEQ multiplex PCR assay. Imported from immuneACCESS, the table was reduced by TCRdb to in-frame sequences with V and J called. These copies leave out some clones; in studies compared against another copy, an unresolved V gene accounts for under half, and the cause of the remainder is not known. Across this sample there are 380,000 or so clones, with about 90% seen only once. The ten largest clones add up to more than 0.95% of the sample. What was sequenced was peripheral blood. These receptors were taken from a man aged 35 to 55 with acute or convalescent COVID-19.

This clone was detected only a few times. CDR3 sequence: CASSLVVSSTEAFF. CDR3 nucleotide sequence: TGTGCCAGCAGCTTAGTAGTTTCTTCCACTGAAGCTTTCTTT. This sequence joins TRBV11-2 and TRBJ1-1; D is undetermined. This CDR3 is 14 amino acids long. Trimming removed 1 base at V and 4 bases at J, with 10 bases between. Germline V gene sequence: CDR1 SGHAT, CDR2 FQNNGV.

The chain joins TRBV5-5 to TRBJ2-3; the match to TRBD2 covers 11 bases. Per germline, CDR1 SGHKS and CDR2 YYEKEE (reference sequence). V was clipped by 4 bases and J by 3 bases; unmatched bases: 7. CDR3 size: 16 residues. CDR3 in DNA: TGTGCCAGCAGCCTGGTTGCTAGCGGGGGGACAGATACGCAGTATTTT. Translated, it gives CASSLVASGGTDTQYF.

V is TRBV7-8 and J is TRBJ2-7; D perhaps matches TRBD1 (6 bases). V was pared by 5 bases and J by 0 bases, with 11 bases between. Germline values: CDR1 SGHVS, CDR2 FQNEAQ. This CDR3 is built from 14 residues. CDR3 sequence reads: CASSRTVTSYEQYF. The CDR3 DNA is TGTGCCAGCAGCCGGACAGTGACCTCCTACGAGCAGTACTTC. The entire variable domain, with the rest obtained from reference TRBV7-8 and TRBJ2-7, is as follows: GAGVSQSPRYKVAKRGQDVALRCDPISGHVSLFWYQQALGQGPEFLTYFQNEAQLDKSGLPSDRFFAERPEGSVSTLKIQRTQQEDSAVYLCASSRTVTSYEQYFGPGTRLTVT.

V is TRBV5-4 and J is TRBJ2-2, with 9 positions matching TRBD1. Germline CDR1 SGHNT, CDR2 YYREEE (reference sequence). This CDR3 is built from 15 residues. With V trimmed by 6 bases and J by 8 bases, 11 bases remained unmatched. CDR3 protein: CASIDNQQGAGELFF. As DNA, the CDR3 is TGTGCCAGCATCGATAACCAACAGGGGGCGGGGGAGCTGTTTTTT.

This clone showed up just once. The rearrangement links TRBV2 to TRBJ2-3; 15 bases match TRBD2. Germline CDR1 is SNHLY and CDR2 is FYNNEI. The CDR3 length is 16 residues. The trim removed 5 bases at V and 6 bases at J, leaving 6 bases unmatched. The CDR3 sequence: CASSSGLAGGWDTQYF. For the CDR3, the DNA is TGTGCCAGCAGTTCAGGACTAGCGGGAGGGTGGGATACGCAGTATTTT.

V usage is TRBV7-8 and J usage is TRBJ2-5, with D tentatively TRBD2 (6 bases). The CDR3 length is 14 residues. CDR1 and CDR2 from the germline V gene are SGHVS and FQNEAQ. V was shortened by 2 bases and J by 6 bases, with 13 bases between the two germline ends. CDR3 loop: CASSLWGREKTQYF. CDR3 nucleotides: TGTGCCAGCAGCTTATGGGGACGGGAGAAGACCCAGTACTTC. Together with reference TRBV7-8 and TRBJ2-5, the CDR3 gives the full variable domain: GAGVSQSPRYKVAKRGQDVALRCDPISGHVSLFWYQQALGQGPEFLTYFQNEAQLDKSGLPSDRFFAERPEGSVSTLKIQRTQQEDSAVYLCASSLWGREKTQYFGPGTRLLVL.

This clone has only one observation. V is TRBV28 and J is TRBJ2-7; D might be TRBD2 (5 bases). Trimming pared 4 bases from V and 3 bases from J, leaving 13 bases between. CDR1 MDHEN and CDR2 SYDVKM come from the germline V gene. The CDR3 contains 14 residues. Written as DNA, the CDR3 is TGTGCCAGCAGTTCATTTGTCGGGGTCTACGAGCAGTACTTC. Its translation: CASSSFVGVYEQYF.

This clone showed up just a few times. The chain combines TRBV13 with TRBJ2-4; D might be TRBD2 (5 bases). Trimming stripped 1 base from V and 10 bases from J, with 11 bases between. The CDR3 has 13 residues. CDR1 is PRHDT and CDR2 is FYEKMQ in the germline V gene (reference sequence). The CDR3 loop reads CASSLASERIQYF. The CDR3 region has the DNA TGTGCCAGCAGCTTAGCTTCCGAGCGGATTCAGTACTTC.

DNA for the CDR3: TGCGCCAGCAGCGCGGCGGTAGGACAGGCGGGCAATGAGCAGTTCTTC. This encodes CASSAAVGQAGNEQFF. V gene TRBV5-1 combines with J gene TRBJ2-1, with 7 positions matching TRBD1. The CDR3 has 16 residues. The V and J ends lost 4 bases and 6 bases, in that order; junction bases with no gene match: 13. CDR1 is SGHRS, CDR2 YFSETQ, per germline.

The DNA of the CDR3 is TGTGCCAGCACCATACAGGGGATTCGCTCCTACGAGCAGTACTTC. Its protein product is CASTIQGIRSYEQYF. The V gene is TRBV5-6, the J gene TRBJ2-7; TRBD1 agrees at 7 bases. CDR3 length: 15 residues. Germline CDR1 is SGHDT and CDR2 is YYEEEE. Trimming removed 6 bases from V and 0 bases from J; junction bases left unmatched: 9. Complete variable domain (other parts from reference TRBV5-6 and TRBJ2-7): DAGVTQSPTHLIKTRGQQVTLRCSPKSGHDTVSWYQQALGQGPQFIFQYYEEEERQRGNFPDRFSGHQFPNYSSELNVNALLLGDSALYLCASTIQGIRSYEQYFGPGTRLTVT.

The genes are TRBV3-1 (or the pseudogene TRBV3-2) and TRBJ2-3; 11 bases align to TRBD2. Trimming at V came to 1 base and at J to 2 bases, leaving 2 bases not matched to a gene. Germline V gene data show CDR1 as LGHDT and CDR2 as YNNKEL (reference sequence). This CDR3 contains 16 residues. CDR3 in DNA: TGTGCCAGCAGCCAAGGACTAGCGGGAACCACAGATACGCAGTATTTT. It is translated as CASSQGLAGTTDTQYF.

This chain uses TRBV5-4 with TRBJ2-3; the match to TRBD2 covers 9 bases. Germline CDR1 is SGHNT and CDR2 is YYREEE (reference sequence). The CDR3 consists of 16 residues. J was trimmed by 2 bases and V by 1 base; bases with no gene match: 5. The CDR3 sequence: CASSLYRTSDTDTQYF. The CDR3 bases are TGTGCCAGCAGCTTGTACAGGACTAGCGACACAGATACGCAGTATTTT. Full variable domain (rest looked up from reference TRBV5-4 and TRBJ2-3): ETGVTQSPTHLIKTRGQQVTLRCSSQSGHNTVSWYQQALGQGPQFIFQYYREEENGRGNFPPRFSGLQFPNYSSELNVNALELDDSALYLCASSLYRTSDTDTQYFGPGTRLTVL.

V is TRBV27 and J is TRBJ1-3; 9 positions match TRBD1. J was trimmed by 4 bases and V by 7 bases; bases with no gene match: 14. CDR3 size: 17 residues. CDR1 is MNHEY and CDR2 is SMNVEV in the germline V gene (reference sequence). The CDR3 nucleotides are TGTGCCAGCACCAGGACAGGGGACGTTCTGAGAGGAAACACCATATATTTT. Its translation is CASTRTGDVLRGNTIYF.

V is TRBV28 and J is TRBJ1-1, with 10 bases identical to TRBD1. Germline V gene sequence: CDR1 MDHEN, CDR2 SYDVKM. The CDR3 extends over 13 amino acids. Germline trimming cut 6 bases from V and 5 bases from J; bases unmatched to any gene: 3. Written as DNA, the CDR3 is TGTGCCAGCAGGTCGGGACAGGGGACTGAAGCTTTCTTT. Translating it yields CASRSGQGTEAFF.

A single count supports this clone. The rearrangement links TRBV5-1 to TRBJ1-2; tentatively, D is TRBD1 (6 bases). Between the trimmed V and J ends, which lost 3 bases and 5 bases, there was a span of 14 bases. The germline V gene has CDR1 SGHRS and CDR2 YFSETQ. This CDR3 spans 14 amino acids. The CDR3: CASSSERTVYGYTF. The CDR3 DNA is TGCGCCAGCAGCTCTGAACGGACAGTTTATGGCTACACCTTC. Based on the CDR3 plus reference TRBV5-1 and TRBJ1-2, the full variable domain is KAGVTQTPRYLIKTRGQQVTLSCSPISGHRSVSWYQQTPGQGLQFLFEYFSETQRNKGNFPGRFSGRQFSNSRSEMNVSTLELGDSALYLCASSSERTVYGYTFGSGTRLTVV.

The chain joins TRBV25-1 to TRBJ2-7, with D tentatively TRBD1 (5 bases). V was trimmed by 1 base and J by 1 base, leaving 11 bases between them. The CDR3 covers 15 residues. Germline assignment: CDR1 MGHDK and CDR2 SYGVNS. The CDR3 sequence is CASSESGMASYEQYF. For the CDR3, the DNA is TGTGCCAGCAGTGAATCAGGGATGGCGTCCTACGAGCAGTACTTC.

The chain joins TRBV28 to TRBJ1-5, with D unresolved. CDR1 is MDHEN, CDR2 SYDVKM, per germline. The CDR3 has 12 amino acids. Trimming left V 4 bases short and J 11 bases short, with 12 bases between. The chain's CDR3 is CASSSPPGAQHF. CDR3 sequence (DNA): TGTGCCAGCAGTTCTCCCCCCGGGGCCCAGCATTTT.

This clone occurred once. The V call is TRBV3-1 (or the pseudogene TRBV3-2), the J call TRBJ2-7; maybe TRBD1 (5 bases). V lost 0 bases, J lost 4 bases, and 16 bases lay in between. Germline CDR1 reads LGHDT; CDR2 reads YNNKEL (reference sequence). The CDR3 length is 16 residues. CDR3 loop: CASSQETQGRWYEQYF. As DNA, the CDR3 is TGTGCCAGCAGCCAAGAGACCCAGGGTCGGTGGTACGAGCAGTACTTC.

In this sample, this clone turned up once. The V gene is TRBV4-1, the J gene TRBJ2-5; 12 bases line up with TRBD2. The V gene end was trimmed by 0 bases and the J gene end by 5 bases; junction bases not matched to a gene: 7. The CDR3 has 17 residues. Germline-derived CDR1 and CDR2 are MGHRA and YSYEKL. This CDR3 is CASSQERLAGVEETQYF. As DNA, the CDR3 is TGCGCCAGCAGCCAAGAGAGACTAGCGGGAGTGGAGGAGACCCAGTACTTC.

The V and J genes are TRBV7-9 and TRBJ1-1; the match to TRBD1 covers 9 bases. The trim removed 8 bases at V and 6 bases at J, leaving 10 bases unmatched. Germline CDR1 and CDR2: SEHNR and FQNEAQ (reference sequence). The CDR3 contains 14 residues. The CDR3 DNA reads TGTGCCAGCGGCCTGGGACAGGGCGCCCCTGAAGCTTTCTTT. Protein: CASGLGQGAPEAFF.

The chain carries TRBV7-8 and TRBJ1-2; D may be TRBD1 (6 bases). Trimming removed 5 bases at V and 2 bases at J, with 18 bases between. The CDR3 extends over 16 amino acids. CDR1 is SGHVS, CDR2 FQNEAQ, per germline. The CDR3 spells CASSAIGQGLNYGYTF. DNA for the CDR3: TGTGCCAGCAGCGCCATAGGCCAGGGGCTAAACTATGGCTACACCTTC.

Details on this clone: This specimen includes other DNA sequences encoding the same CDR3. The gene calls are TRBV3-1 (or the pseudogene TRBV3-2) and TRBJ2-7, with 9 bases identical to TRBD1. The germline gives CDR1 LGHDT, CDR2 YNNKEL (reference sequence). V shed 4 bases, J shed 3 bases, and the junction held 4 bases outside the gene matches. This CDR3 contains 14 residues. The chain's CDR3 is CASSPGQGSYEQYF. In DNA form, the CDR3 reads TGTGCCAGCAGCCCAGGACAGGGGAGCTACGAGCAGTACTTC.

In the case of this clone: The junction departs from the called germline gene at one end, perhaps through a read error. The chain couples TRBV9 to TRBJ2-2; D is perhaps TRBD2 (6 bases). Germline lookup yields CDR1 SGDLS and CDR2 YYNGEE. The CDR3 has 15 residues. The CDR3 reads CVSSPEGSNTGELFF. The CDR3 coding sequence is TGTGTCAGCAGCCCGGAGGGATCGAACACCGGGGAGCTGTTTTTT. Complete variable domain (other parts from reference TRBV9 and TRBJ2-2): DSGVTQTPKHLITATGQRVTLRCSPRSGDLSVYWYQQSLDQGLQFLIQYYNGEERAKGNILERFSAQQFPDLHSELNLSSLELGDSALYFCVSSPEGSNTGELFFGEGSRLTVL.

CDR3 sequence (DNA): TGTGCCAGCAGCTTAAGGGGACTAGAGGATACGCAGTATTTT. This translates into CASSLRGLEDTQYF. The chain is built from TRBV11-1 and TRBJ2-3, with 8 bases identical to TRBD2. CDR1 and CDR2 (germline): SGHAT, FQDESV (reference sequence). The CDR3 covers 14 residues. After removal of 2 bases from V and 6 bases from J, the junction contained 4 bases not matched to a gene.

V and J are TRBV7-2 and TRBJ1-2, with D possibly being TRBD1 (5 bases). V lost 0 bases and J lost 8, with 10 bases in between. In germline, CDR1 is SGHTA, CDR2 FQGNSA. The length of the CDR3 is 13 residues. The CDR3, as DNA: TGTGCCAGCAGCTTAGCAGGGGTAGAGGGCTACACCTTC. This codes for CASSLAGVEGYTF.

The J gene is TRBJ1-5, the V gene TRBV6-2 or TRBV6-3; D possibly corresponds to TRBD1 (5 bases). CDR3 length: 16 amino acids. Germline CDR1 is MNHEY and CDR2 is SVGEGT. The V end was cut by 4 bases, the J end by 0 bases, with 13 bases between. CDR3 in DNA: TGTGCCAGCAGTTCAAGCGACAGATATAGCAATCAGCCCCAGCATTTT. It translates to CASSSSDRYSNQPQHF.

For this clone: This CDR3 is also generated by other DNA sequences in the sample. This chain uses TRBV28 with TRBJ2-1, with 11 bases identical to TRBD2. The CDR3 contains 15 residues. Losses at the gene ends were 3 bases for V and 4 bases for J; bases not matched to a gene: 2. CDR1 MDHEN and CDR2 SYDVKM come from the germline V gene. In DNA, the CDR3 is TGTGCCAGCAGTTTGGGACTAGCGGTATACAATGAGCAGTTCTTC. Amino acid sequence: CASSLGLAVYNEQFF.

The chain joins TRBV19 to TRBJ1-1; 7 bases are shared with TRBD1. Germline V gene sequence: CDR1 LNHDA, CDR2 SQIVND (reference sequence). The CDR3 covers 15 residues. Trimming took 8 bases from V and 3 from J; bases not matched to a gene: 12. The CDR3 spells CASCIQGQGDTEAFF. The CDR3 coding sequence is TGTGCCAGTTGCATACAGGGGCAGGGCGACACTGAAGCTTTCTTT.

This clone came up a few times. The chain employs TRBV6-5 and TRBJ1-1; D gene ambiguous. V dropped 8 bases and J dropped 2 bases, with 12 bases sitting between them. Germline V gives CDR1 MNHEY, CDR2 SVGAGI. The CDR3 has 13 residues. As DNA, the CDR3 is TGTGCCAGCGGCGCGGGTGGAAACACTGAAGCTTTCTTT. It encodes CASGAGGNTEAFF.

This clone has more than one count but fewer than ten. The CDR3 coding sequence is TGTGCCAGCAGCCCCCGAGGCCTGCGTTCAACCGGGGAGCTGTTTTTT. This codes for CASSPRGLRSTGELFF. The chain carries TRBV7-9 and TRBJ2-2; D uncertain. With 5 bases removed from V and 5 bases from J, the gap between germline ends came to 18 bases. The CDR3 is 16 amino acids. Germline CDR1 and CDR2: SEHNR and FQNEAQ (reference sequence).